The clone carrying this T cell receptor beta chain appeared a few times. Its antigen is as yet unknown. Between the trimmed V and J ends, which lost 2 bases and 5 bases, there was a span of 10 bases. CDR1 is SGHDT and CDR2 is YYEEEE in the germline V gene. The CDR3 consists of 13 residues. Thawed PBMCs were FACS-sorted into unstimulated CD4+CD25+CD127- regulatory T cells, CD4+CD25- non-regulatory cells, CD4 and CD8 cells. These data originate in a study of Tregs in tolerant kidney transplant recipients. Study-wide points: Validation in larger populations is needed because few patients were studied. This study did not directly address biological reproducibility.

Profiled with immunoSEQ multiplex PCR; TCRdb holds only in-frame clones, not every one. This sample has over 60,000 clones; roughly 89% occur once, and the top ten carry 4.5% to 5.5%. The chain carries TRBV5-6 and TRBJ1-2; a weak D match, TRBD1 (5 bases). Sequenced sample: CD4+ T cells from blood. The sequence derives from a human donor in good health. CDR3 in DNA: TGTGCCAGCAGCTTCGGCAGGGAATATGGCTACACCTTC. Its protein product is CASSFGREYGYTF.